The source of this T cell receptor beta chain is a study of sequential checkpoint blockade in melanoma. Study-level information: TCRβ was sequenced from DNA of 91 pretreatment tumors.

CDR1 and CDR2 from the germline V gene are SGHNT and YENEEA. The CDR3 has 18 residues. V dropped 5 bases and J dropped 2; count of bases not matched to a gene: 15. Treatment here: randomized to nivolumab then ipilimumab (arm A) or the reverse (arm B). None of the patients previously received DNA-damaging chemotherapy. Method: immunoSEQ multiplex PCR; TCRdb's copy keeps in-frame clones and lacks some. The sample has thousands of clones; roughly 17% are singletons. General observations from the study: About 30 times likelier clinical benefit followed increased tumor T-cell fraction and clonality.

This clone was recorded a few times. Its antigen is as yet unknown. The source was tumor tissue (inferred from file names), collected from a patient given nivolumab and ipilimumab in sequence. This TCR was sampled from a human donor with melanoma. The genes are TRBV11-3 and TRBJ2-3, with TRBD1 matching over 8 bases. The CDR3 sequence is CASSVPETGAQFTDTQYF. The CDR3 coding sequence is TGTGCCAGCAGCGTGCCTGAGACAGGGGCTCAATTCACAGATACGCAGTATTTT.